The source of this T cell receptor delta chain is a study of gamma-delta T cells after stem cell transplantation. TCRdb applied CATT to the RT-PCR reads for clone calling. The sample shows approximately 1,400 delta-chain clones, roughly 8.7% of them seen only once. J gave up 0 bases and V 3 bases, and 21 bases lay outside the gene matches. The CDR3 loop spans 22 amino acids. Germline-derived CDR1 and CDR2 are GEAIGNYY and EKD. A remark on this clone: A much larger clonotype is one base distant, so this may be a read error.

The clonotype was recovered from a human donor. It is not recorded whose cells these are; they may come from a transplant donor. The rearrangement uses TRDV2 and TRDJ1; 13 nucleotides agree with TRDD3. Sequencing was carried out using gamma-delta T cells. The CDR3 region has the DNA TGTGCCTGTGACTCCCTTAATGTTTACTGGGGGATACGGGGGCATTACACCGATAAACTCATCTTT. Protein sequence: CACDSLNVYWGIRGHYTDKLIF.